These 16 T cell receptor beta chains originate from one sample sequenced in a study. TCRdb re-called the RT-PCR reads with MiXCR, one entry per CDR3 protein. This table has about 680,000 distinct CDR3 sequences, about 14% appearing once. Sequenced sample: memory CD4+ T cells from blood. The source of these receptors is a female donor in good health, serving as a healthy control.

CDR3 nucleotide sequence: TGTGCCACCAGCAGAGACAGGGGGCCGGAAGAGACCCAGTACTTC. Protein sequence: CATSRDRGPEETQYF. The J gene is TRBJ2-5, the V gene TRBV15; TRBD1 matches 8 bases. CDR3 length: 15 residues. CDR1 is LNHNV and CDR2 is YYDKDF in the germline V gene (reference sequence). V lost 0 bases to trimming and J lost 3 bases; unmatched junction nucleotides: 3.

Ten or more counts support this clonotype. This chain links TRBV25-1 with TRBJ2-7; perhaps TRBD1 as D (5 bases). Germline V gives CDR1 MGHDK, CDR2 SYGVNS. The CDR3 length is 13 residues. The V end lost 8 bases, the J end lost 4 bases, and 15 bases lay between the germline ends. The CDR3 bases are TGTGCCAGCCCCCATAGGGGCAAGTACGAGCAGTACTTC. This gives the protein CASPHRGKYEQYF.

This clonotype was picked up a small number of times. The chain is built from TRBV7-9 and TRBJ2-1; 11 bases fit TRBD2. The CDR3 runs to 15 residues. V lost 2 bases, J lost 9 bases, and 6 bases stayed unmatched. Germline CDR1 is SEHNR and CDR2 is FQNEAQ (reference sequence). Here the CDR3 reads CASSLYGTSGTEQFF. The DNA of the CDR3 is TGTGCCAGCAGCTTATATGGGACTAGCGGTACTGAGCAGTTCTTC.

This clonotype was counted ten times or more. This chain joins TRBV9 and TRBJ1-2; TRBD1 is a possible D gene (6 bases). Trimming took off 2 bases at V and 5 bases at J, with 13 bases between the two ends. Germline V gives CDR1 SGDLS, CDR2 YYNGEE. The CDR3 has 14 residues. DNA of the CDR3: TGTGCCAGCAGCGTCGCAGGGGAGGGTTATGGCTACACCTTC. Translated, it gives CASSVAGEGYGYTF. The variable domain in full, with the rest retrieved from reference TRBV9 and TRBJ1-2, is DSGVTQTPKHLITATGQRVTLRCSPRSGDLSVYWYQQSLDQGLQFLIQYYNGEERAKGNILERFSAQQFPDLHSELNLSSLELGDSALYFCASSVAGEGYGYTFGSGTRLTVV.

This clonotype has a handful of counts. The gene calls are TRBV20-1 and TRBJ2-3, with a possible D match to TRBD2 (6 bases). The CDR3 runs 12 residues. CDR1 and CDR2 (germline): DFQATT, SNEGSKA (reference sequence). The CDR3 loop is CSGGQVADTQYF. The CDR3 nucleotides read TGCAGCGGAGGGCAAGTCGCAGATACGCAGTATTTT.

This clonotype was observed at least ten times. The chain couples TRBV4-1 to TRBJ1-3; D not resolved. Germline V gene sequence: CDR1 MGHRA, CDR2 YSYEKL. V lost 1 base and J 0 bases, leaving 4 bases between the germline ends. The CDR3 is 14 amino acids. CDR3 DNA: TGCGCCAGCAGCCAAGGTCACTCTGGAAACACCATATATTTT. Protein product: CASSQGHSGNTIYF.

DNA for the CDR3: TGCAGTGCTAGAGGGCGGGAGGGCTCGTGGGATGAGCAGTTCTTC. Translating it yields CSARGREGSWDEQFF. This chain connects TRBV20-1 to TRBJ2-1; 9 nucleotides align to TRBD2. Germline assignment: CDR1 DFQATT and CDR2 SNEGSKA (reference sequence). This CDR3 spans 15 amino acids. Unmatched junction bases numbered 9, after V lost 1 base and J lost 8 bases.

This rearrangement joins TRBV10-3 to TRBJ1-1; no definite D call. The CDR3 is made up of 14 amino acids. Germline CDR1 reads ENHRY; CDR2 reads SYGVKD. V lost 11 bases to trimming and J lost 1 base, with 17 bases between them. In nucleotides, the CDR3 is TGTGCCGTCCGGGATTATCAGACGAACACTGAAGCTTTCTTT. Protein sequence: CAVRDYQTNTEAFF.

J is TRBJ1-5 and V is TRBV7-2, with D perhaps TRBD1 (6 bases). The CDR3 runs to 14 residues. CDR1 SGHTA and CDR2 FQGNSA come from the germline V gene. V lost 1 base, J lost 10 bases, and 14 bases lay in between. The CDR3 DNA is TGTGCCAGCAGCTTAGGTCCGTCAGGGGCTCCCCAGCATTTT. It encodes CASSLGPSGAPQHF.

V and J are TRBV5-1 and TRBJ1-6; 8 bases agree with TRBD1. Germline-derived CDR1 and CDR2 are SGHRS and YFSETQ. The CDR3 spans 15 residues. J lost 10 bases, V lost 0 bases, and 6 bases had no gene match. CDR3 nucleotides: TGCGCCAGCAGCTTGGGGGTTGACAGGGGATCACCCCTCCACTTT. Protein: CASSLGVDRGSPLHF.

Regarding this clonotype: This may stem from a read error, because a much larger clone lies one nucleotide away. The chain employs TRBV27 and TRBJ2-7; a weak D match, TRBD2 (5 bases). Germline CDR1 and CDR2: MNHEY and SMNVEV (reference sequence). The CDR3 sequence is 13 residues long. V gave up 8 bases and J gave up 5 bases, with 16 bases separating them. Written as DNA, the CDR3 is TGTGCCAGCCGAGGACCAGCGGCGAACGAGCAGTACTTC. Translated, it gives CASRGPAANEQYF.

This clonotype was recorded many times. The chain has TRBV12-3 or TRBV12-4 and TRBJ2-3, with 9 bases lining up with TRBD1. J lost 5 bases, V lost 7 bases, and 4 bases had no gene match. This CDR3 region has 13 residues. CDR3 nucleotide sequence: TGTGCCAGCACGACAGGGGGGGGAGATACGCAGTATTTT. This translates into CASTTGGGDTQYF.

The V call is TRBV29-1, the J call TRBJ2-1; a possible D gene is TRBD1 (7 bases). Germline V gene data show CDR1 as SQVTM and CDR2 as ANQGSEA. The CDR3 contains 11 residues. Trimming left V 6 bases short and J 15 bases short, with 18 bases between. DNA for the CDR3: TGCAGCGTAGGACAGGCGGGGATTGGGTTCTTC. The encoded protein is CSVGQAGIGFF.

This chain connects TRBV7-9 to TRBJ1-1; D may be TRBD1 (6 bases). Germline V gives CDR1 SEHNR, CDR2 FQNEAQ (reference sequence). V dropped 3 bases and J dropped 4 bases, with 21 bases sitting between them. This CDR3 is 17 amino acids long. The CDR3 is CASSFLVARGGSTEAFF. CDR3 DNA sequence: TGTGCCAGCAGCTTCTTAGTTGCGCGTGGGGGCTCCACTGAAGCTTTCTTT.

This clonotype showed up many times. The V and J genes are TRBV28 and TRBJ2-2; D ambiguous. Between the trimmed V and J ends, which lost 4 bases and 3 bases, there was a span of 15 bases. The CDR3 contains 16 residues. The germline gives CDR1 MDHEN, CDR2 SYDVKM. CDR3 nucleotide sequence: TGTGCCAGCAGTTCCCAGTCGACTCATTACACCGGGGAGCTGTTTTTT. This sequence encodes CASSSQSTHYTGELFF.

This clonotype was picked up many times. The chain has TRBV5-6 and TRBJ2-2; D gene unclear. V lost 5 bases, J lost 3 bases, and 11 bases lay in between. The CDR3 loop spans 14 amino acids. Looked up from germline, CDR1 is SGHDT and CDR2 is YYEEEE. The CDR3 DNA is TGTGCCAGCAGAATGCGAGAGTACACCGGGGAGCTGTTTTTT. Protein: CASRMREYTGELFF. Looking up the rest from reference TRBV5-6 and TRBJ2-2 gives the full variable domain: DAGVTQSPTHLIKTRGQQVTLRCSPKSGHDTVSWYQQALGQGPQFIFQYYEEEERQRGNFPDRFSGHQFPNYSSELNVNALLLGDSALYLCASRMREYTGELFFGEGSRLTVL.